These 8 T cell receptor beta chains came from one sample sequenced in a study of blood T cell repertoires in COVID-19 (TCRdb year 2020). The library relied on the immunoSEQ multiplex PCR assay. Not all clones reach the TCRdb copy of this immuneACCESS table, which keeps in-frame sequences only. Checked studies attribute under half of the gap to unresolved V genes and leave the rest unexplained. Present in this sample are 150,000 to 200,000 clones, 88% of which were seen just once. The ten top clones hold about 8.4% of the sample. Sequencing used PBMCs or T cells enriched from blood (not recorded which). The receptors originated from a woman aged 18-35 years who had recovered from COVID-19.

The CDR3 DNA is TGTGCCAGCAGTGACCGGCGCCCCTCGGGGACTGAAGCTTTCTTT. Its translation: CASSDRRPSGTEAFF. The rearrangement uses TRBV6-4 and TRBJ1-1; no clear D gene. Germline lookup yields CDR1 MRHNA and CDR2 SNTAGT. V dropped 2 bases and J dropped 5 bases, with 15 bases sitting between them. CDR3 length equals 15 residues.

The CDR3 DNA reads TGTGCCATCAGCCAGGGGGGTCAAGAGACCCAGTACTTC. It codes for CAISQGGQETQYF. This chain joins TRBV10-3 and TRBJ2-5; weak D call: TRBD1 (7 bases). Trimming stripped 6 bases from V and 2 bases from J, with 10 bases between. This CDR3 contains 13 residues. Germline-derived CDR1 and CDR2 are ENHRY and SYGVKD.

CDR3 bases: TGTGCCAGCGCGGGGTCTGGAGAAAAACTGTTTTTT. Its protein product is CASAGSGEKLFF. V gene TRBV6-5 combines with J gene TRBJ1-4; no firm D call. V was trimmed by 8 bases and J by 8 bases, leaving 12 bases between them. The CDR3 runs 12 residues. Germline-derived CDR1 and CDR2 are MNHEY and SVGAGI.

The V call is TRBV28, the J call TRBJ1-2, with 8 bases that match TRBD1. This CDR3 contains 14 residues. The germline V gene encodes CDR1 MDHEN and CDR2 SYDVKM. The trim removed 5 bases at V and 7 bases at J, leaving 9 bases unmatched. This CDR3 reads CASSTTGGLGGYTF. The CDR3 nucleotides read TGTGCCAGCAGTACCACAGGGGGTTTGGGTGGCTACACCTTC.

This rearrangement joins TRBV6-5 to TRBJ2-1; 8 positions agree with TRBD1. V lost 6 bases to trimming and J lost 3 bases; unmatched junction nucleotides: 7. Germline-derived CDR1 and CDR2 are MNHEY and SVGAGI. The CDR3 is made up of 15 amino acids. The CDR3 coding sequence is TGTGCCAGCAGAGTGGACAGGGCTAACTACAATGAGCAGTTCTTC. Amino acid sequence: CASRVDRANYNEQFF.

CDR3: CASSLGTGGAQLFF. CDR3 DNA: TGCGCCAGCAGCTTAGGGACAGGGGGCGCCCAACTGTTTTTT. The rearrangement uses TRBV5-1 and TRBJ1-4; 12 bases match TRBD1. CDR1 is SGHRS, CDR2 YFSETQ, per germline. This CDR3 is built from 14 residues. V was pared by 2 bases and J by 12 bases, with 5 bases of the junction left unmatched.

The chain's CDR3 is CATSPHGGGSGGESSYNEQFF. For the CDR3, the DNA is TGTGCCACCAGCCCCCACGGAGGGGGTAGCGGGGGAGAGAGCTCCTACAATGAGCAGTTCTTC. The chain joins TRBV15 to TRBJ2-1; 9 nucleotides agree with TRBD2. The junction had 20 bases not matched to a gene; V was cut back by 5 bases and J by 0 bases. CDR3 size: 21 residues. CDR1 and CDR2 (germline): LNHNV, YYDKDF (reference sequence).

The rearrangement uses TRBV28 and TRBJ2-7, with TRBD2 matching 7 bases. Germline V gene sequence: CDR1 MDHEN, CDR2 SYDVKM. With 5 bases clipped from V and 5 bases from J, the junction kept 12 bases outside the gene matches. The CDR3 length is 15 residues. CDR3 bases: TGTGCCAGCAGTCTAAACGGACGGGGGGTCCACGAGCAGTACTTC. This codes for CASSLNGRGVHEQYF. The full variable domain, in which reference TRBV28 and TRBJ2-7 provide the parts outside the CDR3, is DVKVTQSSRYLVKRTGEKVFLECVQDMDHENMFWYRQDPGLGLRLIYFSYDVKMKEKGDIPEGYSVSREKKERFSLILESASTNQTSMYLCASSLNGRGVHEQYFGPGTRLTVT.